Presented here are 11 T cell receptor beta chains from one specimen sequenced in a study of cytomegalovirus exposure and HLA in healthy donors. The data were produced by immunoSEQ multiplex PCR, yet TCRdb's version contains in-frame clones alone and is incomplete. The table lists about 130,000 clones, roughly nine tenths of them singletons. Sequenced sample: PBMCs. These receptors were collected from a woman aged 18-35 years in good health and CMV-seropositive.

The CDR3: CASRIKGLAADTQYF. The CDR3 DNA sequence: TGTGCCAGCAGGATAAAGGGACTAGCAGCAGATACGCAGTATTTT. The chain couples TRBV2 to TRBJ2-3, with 9 bases that match TRBD2. After removal of 6 bases from V and 4 bases from J, the junction contained 8 bases not matched to a gene. This CDR3 has 15 residues. CDR1 is SNHLY and CDR2 is FYNNEI in the germline V gene.

The chain employs TRBV9 and TRBJ2-1; the D gene is possibly TRBD2 (6 bases). Germline V lookup: CDR1 SGDLS, CDR2 YYNGEE. V lost 3 bases and J lost 2, with 12 bases in between. This CDR3 spans 15 amino acids. For the CDR3, the DNA is TGTGCCAGCAGCGGGGGTAGCGGAACCTACAATGAGCAGTTCTTC. This encodes CASSGGSGTYNEQFF.

The chain carries TRBV19 and TRBJ1-5, with TRBD1 as a possible D gene (6 bases). This CDR3 has 13 amino acids. CDR1 LNHDA and CDR2 SQIVND come from the germline V gene (reference sequence). The V end lost 5 bases, the J end lost 6 bases, and 11 bases lay between the germline ends. The DNA of the CDR3 is TGTGCCAGTAGTCCACAGGGAAGTCAGCCCCAGCATTTT. Translating gives CASSPQGSQPQHF.

The chain joins TRBV5-4 to TRBJ1-3; D is perhaps TRBD1 (5 bases). Between the trimmed V and J ends, which lost 3 bases and 2 bases, there was a span of 12 bases. The CDR3 spans 15 residues. The germline CDR1 and CDR2 sequences are SGHNT and YYREEE (reference sequence). CDR3 in amino acids: CASSSPGGAGNTIYF. The CDR3 bases are TGTGCCAGCAGCTCCCCGGGGGGGGCTGGAAACACCATATATTTT.

The chain carries TRBV6-5 and TRBJ1-6; a weak D match, TRBD1 (6 bases). CDR1 and CDR2 (germline): MNHEY, SVGAGI. V was trimmed by 7 bases and J by 9 bases, leaving 16 bases between them. The CDR3 loop spans 14 amino acids. CDR3 DNA sequence: TGTGCCAGCACGCCGGGACAATTAGGTTCACCCCTCCACTTT. This encodes CASTPGQLGSPLHF.

This chain uses TRBV9 with TRBJ1-1; D possibly corresponds to TRBD1 (6 bases). The ends were cut back, 4 bases at V and 1 base at J, with 14 bases in the middle. The CDR3 has 15 amino acids. CDR1 is SGDLS and CDR2 is YYNGEE in the germline V gene. The CDR3 reads CASSSEDSSNTEAFF. The CDR3 coding sequence is TGTGCCAGCAGCTCAGAGGACAGCTCGAACACTGAAGCTTTCTTT.

This chain joins TRBV27 and TRBJ2-2; 8 nucleotides line up with TRBD1. Germline loops: CDR1 MNHEY, CDR2 SMNVEV (reference sequence). V lost 5 bases, J lost 1 base, and 3 bases stayed unmatched. The CDR3 has 15 amino acids. For the CDR3, the DNA is TGTGCCAGCAGTCCCACAGGGGGGAACACCGGGGAGCTGTTTTTT. It yields the protein CASSPTGGNTGELFF.

The gene calls are TRBV28 and TRBJ2-3; the match to TRBD2 covers 9 bases. The CDR3 runs 15 residues. The germline V gene encodes CDR1 MDHEN and CDR2 SYDVKM. With 10 bases clipped from V and 3 bases from J, the junction kept 11 bases outside the gene matches. DNA of the CDR3: TGTGCCACCAACCGCGGGGGGGCCGAAACAGATACGCAGTATTTT. Translated: CATNRGGAETDTQYF.

The rearrangement links TRBV19 to TRBJ1-4; D is unresolved. This CDR3 is 13 amino acids long. Germline CDR1 LNHDA, CDR2 SQIVND (reference sequence). Deletions cut 9 bases from V and 10 bases from J, with 18 bases between. DNA for the CDR3: TGTGCCAGACGAGTTGCTATAATTGGAAAACTGTTTTTT. Translated: CARRVAIIGKLFF.

The chain couples TRBV5-6 to TRBJ2-7; perhaps TRBD1 as D (6 bases). The V end was cut by 4 bases, the J end by 2 bases, with 19 bases between. The CDR3 has 16 residues. Looked up from germline, CDR1 is SGHDT and CDR2 is YYEEEE. In nucleotides, the CDR3 is TGTGCCAGCAGCGCCTTAGATGACAGGATGACCTACGAGCAGTACTTC. Encoded protein: CASSALDDRMTYEQYF.

This chain links TRBV7-2 with TRBJ1-1, with 9 positions matching TRBD1. Per germline, CDR1 SGHTA and CDR2 FQGNSA. The CDR3 runs to 14 residues. With 5 bases clipped from V and 7 bases from J, the junction kept 8 bases outside the gene matches. CDR3 nucleotide sequence: TGTGCCAGCAGCGGACGGACAGGGGCTGGTGAAGCTTTCTTT. Residues: CASSGRTGAGEAFF.